The rows below give T cell receptor beta chains drawn from one sample of a study of shared clonotypes between healthy human individuals. The method was immunoSEQ multiplex PCR; TCRdb's version includes in-frame clones alone and lacks a portion of them. The data hold 950,000 to 1,200,000 clones, with 70% to 80% observed a single time. The sequenced sample was memory CD4+ T cells from PBMCs. These receptors all stem from a man in his late teens or twenties in good health. Some clones in this sample may be carry-over from other donors' samples. Both conserved end residues are part of each CDR3. Each record gives: CDR3 DNA, CDR3 protein, clone size, D gene, J gene, V gene. D genes are given only for firm matches. Rows may omit the clone size; those that give it use once, few, many or a size class.

DNA: TGTGCCAGCTCACCCTCCCAGGGGGACTATGGCTACACCTTC
CDR3: CASSPSQGDYGYTF
size: NA
D: TRBD1
J: TRBJ1-2
V: TRBV18

DNA: TGTGCCAGCAGCCCCCAGGTGAATAATTCACCCCTCCACTTT
CDR3: CASSPQVNNSPLHF
size: NA
D: NA
J: TRBJ1-6
V: TRBV2

DNA: TGCGCCAGCCGCTCTTCGGGGGCTTCCTACGAGCAGTACTTC
CDR3: CASRSSGASYEQYF
size: once
D: NA
J: TRBJ2-7
V: TRBV5-1

DNA: TGTGCCAGCAGCTTAGCGGGCGGATCGGTGGCATCCTACGAGCAGTACTTC
CDR3: CASSLAGGSVASYEQYF
size: NA
D: NA
J: TRBJ2-7
V: TRBV7-8

DNA: TGCGCCAGCAGCCGTGACAATCCTTCCGACGAGCAGTACTTC
CDR3: CASSRDNPSDEQYF
size: NA
D: NA
J: TRBJ2-7
V: TRBV5-1

DNA: TGTGCCAGCATCCCCCGACAGACCCACTATGGCTACACCTTC
CDR3: CASIPRQTHYGYTF
size: NA
D: NA
J: TRBJ1-2
V: TRBV6-1

DNA: TGTGCCAGCTCACCACCCCGGGGTTGGTCCTATGGCTACACCTTC
CDR3: CASSPPRGWSYGYTF
size: NA
D: NA
J: TRBJ1-2
V: TRBV18

DNA: TGTGCCAGCAGTGCTCCGTGGACAGCCACCTACGAGCAGTACTTC
CDR3: CASSAPWTATYEQYF
size: NA
D: NA
J: TRBJ2-7
V: TRBV28

DNA: TGTGCCAGCAGCTTGGTTCAGGGATTACCCTCCTACGAGCAGTACTTC
CDR3: CASSLVQGLPSYEQYF
size: NA
D: NA
J: TRBJ2-7
V: TRBV5-5

DNA: TGTGCCAGCAGTTATAATGGGGAAGCTTTCTTT
CDR3: CASSYNGEAFF
size: NA
D: NA
J: TRBJ1-1
V: TRBV6-6

DNA: TGCAGCGTTGAAGTTGGCGCCAGGGCGAACACCGGGGAGCTGTTTTTT
CDR3: CSVEVGARANTGELFF
size: NA
D: NA
J: TRBJ2-2
V: TRBV29-1

DNA: TGCAGCGTTTCCGCCCTGGGGGGGGAGACCCAGTACTTC
CDR3: CSVSALGGETQYF
size: NA
D: TRBD2
J: TRBJ2-5
V: TRBV29-1

DNA: TGTGCCAGCAGTGAAGCGGCGGGACAGGGTTTCTACGAGCAGTACTTC
CDR3: CASSEAAGQGFYEQYF
size: once
D: TRBD1
J: TRBJ2-7
V: TRBV6-1

DNA: TGTGCCAGCTCACCACGTGTCTTAAATAGCAATCAGCCCCAGCATTTT
CDR3: CASSPRVLNSNQPQHF
size: NA
D: NA
J: TRBJ1-5
V: TRBV18

DNA: TGTGCCAGCACGGTGGCAGATACGCAGTATTTT
CDR3: CASTVADTQYF
size: NA
D: NA
J: TRBJ2-3
V: TRBV7-8

DNA: TGTGCCAGCAGCCAAGATGCCCTCCTCGGGGCAGGGGGCAATCAGCCCCAGCATTTT
CDR3: CASSQDALLGAGGNQPQHF
size: NA
D: NA
J: TRBJ1-5
V: TRBV4-2

DNA: TGCGCCAGCAGCTTGATGTTAGGTGTTGGTGGAGATACGCAGTATTTT
CDR3: CASSLMLGVGGDTQYF
size: NA
D: NA
J: TRBJ2-3
V: TRBV5-1

DNA: TGTGCCAGCAGCCCAAACGCGCTAGGGGGAGTGGGAGCTGGCTACACCTTC
CDR3: CASSPNALGGVGAGYTF
size: NA
D: NA
J: TRBJ1-2
V: TRBV7-2

DNA: TGTGCCAGTAGGTCCGGTCAGAGAGCTGAAGCTTTCTTT
CDR3: CASRSGQRAEAFF
size: once
D: NA
J: TRBJ1-1
V: TRBV19

DNA: TGTGCCAGCAGCGATAGGGGGACAGGGTCGAATGAGCAGTTCTTC
CDR3: CASSDRGTGSNEQFF
size: once
D: TRBD1
J: TRBJ2-1
V: TRBV13

DNA: TGTGCCAGCAGTTTCCAGCCGGGGGTAGATGAAAAACTGTTTTTT
CDR3: CASSFQPGVDEKLFF
size: once
D: NA
J: TRBJ1-4
V: TRBV28

DNA: TGTGCCAGCAGTTTATCCCGGGCGGGGGGGTTTAATGAAAAACTGTTTTTT
CDR3: CASSLSRAGGFNEKLFF
size: NA
D: NA
J: TRBJ1-4
V: TRBV28

DNA: TGCGCCAGCAGCTACACGACAGGGATCTACGAGCAGTACTTC
CDR3: CASSYTTGIYEQYF
size: NA
D: TRBD1
J: TRBJ2-7
V: TRBV5-1

DNA: TGTGCCAGCAGATCTACAGGGGCGAACACTGAAGCTTTCTTT
CDR3: CASRSTGANTEAFF
size: NA
D: TRBD1
J: TRBJ1-1
V: TRBV7-2

DNA: TGTGCCAGCGCTCACAGGGGGCAGTATTTT
CDR3: CASAHRGQYF
size: NA
D: TRBD1
J: TRBJ2-3
V: TRBV28

DNA: TGTGCCAGCAGCTTAGCTCAGAAAACGGGAGATACGCAGTATTTT
CDR3: CASSLAQKTGDTQYF
size: NA
D: NA
J: TRBJ2-3
V: TRBV7-8

DNA: TGCAGCGTGTGGGGACAGGCTTCATACGAGCAGTACTTC
CDR3: CSVWGQASYEQYF
size: NA
D: TRBD1
J: TRBJ2-7
V: TRBV29-1

DNA: TGCGCCAGCAGCTTGGGACAAGGGGGGCAAGAGACCCAGTACTTC
CDR3: CASSLGQGGQETQYF
size: once
D: NA
J: TRBJ2-5
V: TRBV5-1

DNA: TGTGCCAGCAGTGAGATATGGGGGACAGGTCATAACTATGGCTACACCTTC
CDR3: CASSEIWGTGHNYGYTF
size: NA
D: TRBD1
J: TRBJ1-2
V: TRBV6-1

DNA: TGTGCCAGCAGCTTAGTCCATTACAGGACTCGTCTACCTTGGGAGCAGTACTTC
CDR3: CASSLVHYRTRLPWEQYF
size: NA
D: NA
J: TRBJ2-7
V: TRBV11-2

DNA: TGTGCCAGCAGCCCCCAGGGTGCGGGGTCCCAAGAGACCCAGTACTTC
CDR3: CASSPQGAGSQETQYF
size: NA
D: NA
J: TRBJ2-5
V: TRBV5-4

DNA: TGTGCCATCAGTGATAACTCGGGACTAGCGGGAGAGGGTGATCACGGCAATGAGCAGTTCTTC
CDR3: CAISDNSGLAGEGDHGNEQFF
size: NA
D: TRBD2
J: TRBJ2-1
V: TRBV10-3

DNA: TGTGCCAGCAGCTACGGACAAAACACTGAAGCTTTCTTT
CDR3: CASSYGQNTEAFF
size: NA
D: NA
J: TRBJ1-1
V: TRBV7-9

DNA: TGCGCCAGCAGCCTCGGGACAGGGGGGATGAACACTGAAGCTTTCTTT
CDR3: CASSLGTGGMNTEAFF
size: NA
D: TRBD1
J: TRBJ1-1
V: TRBV4-1

DNA: TGTGCCAGCAGCCAAGGCCTAGCGGGAGGAGATGAGCAGTTCTTC
CDR3: CASSQGLAGGDEQFF
size: many
D: TRBD2
J: TRBJ2-1
V: TRBV4-2

DNA: TGCGCCAGCAGCCAAAGGAGCGGGAGGGCCCTCTCCGAGCAGTACTTC
CDR3: CASSQRSGRALSEQYF
size: NA
D: TRBD2
J: TRBJ2-7
V: TRBV4-1

DNA: TGTGCCAGCAGCTTAAATATTATCGACGAGCAGTACTTC
CDR3: CASSLNIIDEQYF
size: NA
D: NA
J: TRBJ2-7
V: TRBV7-6

DNA: TGCAGTGCTAGTAGCAATCAGCCCCAGCATTTT
CDR3: CSASSNQPQHF
size: NA
D: NA
J: TRBJ1-5
V: TRBV20-1

DNA: TGTGCCAGCAGTCGACTAGCGGGAGTCGAGACCCAGTACTTC
CDR3: CASSRLAGVETQYF
size: NA
D: TRBD2
J: TRBJ2-5
V: TRBV2

DNA: TGTGCCAGCAGCACCTCGACTAGCGCGTTAGGGACCCAGTACTTC
CDR3: CASSTSTSALGTQYF
size: NA
D: TRBD2
J: TRBJ2-5
V: TRBV7-2

DNA: TGTGCCAGCAGCTTTGGTGTAGGCTACGAGCAGTACTTC
CDR3: CASSFGVGYEQYF
size: few
D: NA
J: TRBJ2-7
V: TRBV7-9

DNA: TGTGCCAGCAGAAGCGGACAGGGGTTGACCCAGTACTTC
CDR3: CASRSGQGLTQYF
size: NA
D: TRBD1
J: TRBJ2-5
V: TRBV28

DNA: TGTGCCAGCAGCTTATTCGGGAGAACAGATACGCAGTATTTT
CDR3: CASSLFGRTDTQYF
size: NA
D: NA
J: TRBJ2-3
V: TRBV7-2

DNA: TGTGCCATCAGTGAGTATGAGGGCCCCCAAGCTTATGGCTACACCTTC
CDR3: CAISEYEGPQAYGYTF
size: NA
D: NA
J: TRBJ1-2
V: TRBV10-3

DNA: TGTGCCAGCAGTATGACTAGCGGGATAGATGAGCAGTTCTTC
CDR3: CASSMTSGIDEQFF
size: NA
D: TRBD2
J: TRBJ2-1
V: TRBV7-8

DNA: TGTGCCAGCAGCCCGGGGGGGCAATGGAACACTGAAGCTTTCTTT
CDR3: CASSPGGQWNTEAFF
size: once
D: NA
J: TRBJ1-1
V: TRBV5-4

DNA: TGTGCCAGCAGTTCCCTCCGGGACAGGACGCAGCCCCAGCATTTT
CDR3: CASSSLRDRTQPQHF
size: NA
D: TRBD1
J: TRBJ1-5
V: TRBV6-1

DNA: TGTGCCAGCAGCCAAGAGGAAGGGGCGAGGCAGTACTTC
CDR3: CASSQEEGARQYF
size: NA
D: NA
J: TRBJ2-7
V: TRBV4-2

DNA: TGTGCCAGAAGCTCCGGAACTAGCGGGAGGCCCTGCTACGAGCAGTACTTC
CDR3: CARSSGTSGRPCYEQYF
size: NA
D: TRBD2
J: TRBJ2-7
V: TRBV5-3

DNA: TGTGCCAGCAGCTCCGGGACAACTCCAGAGACCCAGTACTTC
CDR3: CASSSGTTPETQYF
size: NA
D: NA
J: TRBJ2-5
V: TRBV11-3

DNA: TGCGCCAGCAGCGGGCTAGCCTATTACAATGAGCAGTTCTTC
CDR3: CASSGLAYYNEQFF
size: NA
D: NA
J: TRBJ2-1
V: TRBV5-1

DNA: TGCAGTGCTAGGGGGAATACGCAGTATTTT
CDR3: CSARGNTQYF
size: NA
D: NA
J: TRBJ2-3
V: TRBV20-1

DNA: TGTGCCAGCAGCGTAGACGCCACCCCGGCTAACTATGGCTACACCTTC
CDR3: CASSVDATPANYGYTF
size: NA
D: NA
J: TRBJ1-2
V: TRBV9

DNA: TGTGCCAGCAGCTATGGACAGGGGTTCAGCTACGAGCAGTACTTC
CDR3: CASSYGQGFSYEQYF
size: NA
D: TRBD1
J: TRBJ2-7
V: TRBV6-5

DNA: TGTGCCAGCAGCGTAAGCAATCGGGCCCAAGAGACCCAGTACTTC
CDR3: CASSVSNRAQETQYF
size: NA
D: NA
J: TRBJ2-5
V: TRBV9

DNA: TGCGCCAGCAGCTTGGGTCCGGTGGCGGGTACCGGGGAGCTGTTTTTT
CDR3: CASSLGPVAGTGELFF
size: NA
D: NA
J: TRBJ2-2
V: TRBV5-1

DNA: TGTGCCAGCAGCCAAGCGGGAGAGACCCAGTACTTC
CDR3: CASSQAGETQYF
size: NA
D: NA
J: TRBJ2-5
V: TRBV14

DNA: TGTGCCACCAGCAGAGATCAAAATCCCCGGGTGGTCGAGCAGTACTTC
CDR3: CATSRDQNPRVVEQYF
size: NA
D: NA
J: TRBJ2-7
V: TRBV15

DNA: TGTGCCAGCAGCTCGCCTCGGACAGGGGACTATGGCTACACCTTC
CDR3: CASSSPRTGDYGYTF
size: NA
D: TRBD1
J: TRBJ1-2
V: TRBV11-2